This T cell receptor (beta chain) was identified during a study of blood T cells in healthy people across ages. Study results and caveats: The long-lived group displayed more naive CD4+ cells, plus higher diversity, than the aged donors did.

This CDR3 spans 16 amino acids. The V gene's germline CDR1 is KGHSH and CDR2 LQKENI. Trimming removed 4 bases from V and 7 bases from J; junction bases left unmatched: 13. It was ten milliliters of peripheral blood that were drawn from each donor. Details on this clonotype: As yet, its antigen is unknown.

With a J-beta primer mix and a sample-barcoded 5' primer, a second PCR ran roughly 6 to 11 cycles. TCRdb reanalysed the 5' RACE reads using MiXCR and keeps one entry per CDR3 protein. The sample includes about 1,000,000 distinct CDR3 sequences, less than 50% of them seen just once. The chain employs TRBV18 and TRBJ2-5, with 9 positions matching TRBD1. Specimen: blood. This receptor was identified in a woman in her fifties or sixties in good health. CDR3 residues: CASSHGTGLRRGTQYF. The CDR3 DNA follows: TGTGCCAGCTCACACGGGACAGGGCTGCGGAGGGGGACCCAGTACTTC.